The 27 T cell receptor beta chains in this list originate from one sample, sequenced in a study of T cell changes during pregnancy in multiple sclerosis. Assay used: immunoSEQ multiplex PCR; TCRdb lists only in-frame clones, some missing. This table holds around 110,000 clones, just under 95% found once. The input for sequencing was peripheral blood, taken in the third trimester of pregnancy. These receptors all stem from a female donor in good health, enrolled as a control in a pregnancy study.

The chain couples TRBV18 to TRBJ2-7, with D perhaps TRBD1 (5 bases). CDR1 is KGHSH, CDR2 LQKENI, per germline. This CDR3 has 14 amino acids. The germline V and J ends were trimmed by 6 bases and 0 bases, with 12 bases remaining between them. The CDR3 reads CASSPYDSSYEQYF. DNA for the CDR3: TGTGCCAGCTCCCCTTATGACAGCTCCTACGAGCAGTACTTC. Based on the CDR3 plus reference TRBV18 and TRBJ2-7, the full variable domain is NAGVMQNPRHLVRRRGQEARLRCSPMKGHSHVYWYRQLPEEGLKFMVYLQKENIIDESGMPKERFSAEFPKEGPSILRIQQVVRGDSAAYFCASSPYDSSYEQYFGPGTRLTVT.

The V and J genes are TRBV7-9 and TRBJ2-3, with D perhaps TRBD2 (6 bases). The CDR3 sequence is 16 residues long. V was trimmed by 4 bases and J by 1 base, leaving 15 bases between them. Germline values: CDR1 SEHNR, CDR2 FQNEAQ (reference sequence). Here the CDR3 DNA reads TGTGCCAGCAGCTACACTAGCCCTCATCGCACAGATACGCAGTATTTT. The encoded protein is CASSYTSPHRTDTQYF.

The chain is built from TRBV6-5 and TRBJ2-4, with 7 nucleotides matching TRBD1. CDR1 and CDR2 from the germline V gene are MNHEY and SVGAGI. The V segment lost 6 bases and the J segment 0 bases; nucleotides outside the gene matches: 5. The CDR3 is 15 residues long. The CDR3 region is CASSPRGLAKNIQYF. In DNA, the CDR3 is TGTGCCAGCAGCCCCAGGGGGTTAGCCAAAAACATTCAGTACTTC.

The CDR3 region has the DNA TGCGCCAGCAGCCAACACTCTTTACCCCTCCACTTT. Its translation: CASSQHSLPLHF. The gene calls are TRBV4-1 and TRBJ1-6, with D hard to call. Germline V gene data show CDR1 as MGHRA and CDR2 as YSYEKL. The CDR3 has 12 residues. V gave up 2 bases and J gave up 12 bases, with 8 bases separating them.

This clone was seen a few times. The chain couples TRBV27 to TRBJ2-1, with D hard to call. CDR1 is MNHEY, CDR2 SMNVEV, per germline (reference sequence). The length of the CDR3 is 15 residues. The V end was cut by 2 bases, the J end by 4 bases, with 12 bases between. DNA of the CDR3: TGTGCCAGCAGTTTAGAGAGCGCATTATACAATGAGCAGTTCTTC. Amino acids: CASSLESALYNEQFF.

V is TRBV7-2 and J is TRBJ2-5, with D tentatively TRBD2 (6 bases). Germline V gives CDR1 SGHTA, CDR2 FQGNSA. Trimming took off 4 bases at V and 5 bases at J, with 17 bases between the two ends. The CDR3 covers 15 residues. In nucleotides, the CDR3 is TGTGCCAGCAGCTGGGGCGGGGAGCGGTGGGAGACCCAGTACTTC. Its protein is CASSWGGERWETQYF.

The chain employs TRBV7-3 and TRBJ1-1; D perhaps matches TRBD1 (5 bases). V gave up 4 bases and J gave up 6 bases, with 12 bases separating them. This CDR3 is built from 13 residues. Germline assignment: CDR1 SGHTA and CDR2 FQGTGA. The CDR3 region has the DNA TGTGCCAGCAGCTCTACAGGTCTGGCTGAAGCTTTCTTT. Protein sequence: CASSSTGLAEAFF.

This clone has more than one count but fewer than ten. The chain joins TRBV4-3 to TRBJ1-1; 7 bases match TRBD1. The CDR3 contains 15 residues. Losses at the gene ends were 3 bases for V and 1 base for J; bases not matched to a gene: 5. CDR1 is LGHNA and CDR2 is YSLEER in the germline V gene. The CDR3 protein is CASSQEGTENTEAFF. The CDR3 DNA reads TGCGCCAGCAGCCAGGAGGGGACAGAGAACACTGAAGCTTTCTTT.

J is TRBJ2-7 and V is TRBV5-6; D unclear. Germline lookup yields CDR1 SGHDT and CDR2 YYEEEE. The CDR3 covers 14 residues. Trimming left V 1 base short and J 3 bases short, with 11 bases between. The CDR3 sequence is CASSLRDKYYEQYF. The CDR3 nucleotides read TGTGCCAGCAGCTTGCGAGACAAATACTACGAGCAGTACTTC.

The chain employs TRBV7-2 and TRBJ2-7; 7 bases are shared with TRBD1. CDR1 and CDR2 from the germline V gene are SGHTA and FQGNSA. This CDR3 comprises 14 residues. Trimming at V came to 5 bases and at J to 5 bases, leaving 9 bases not matched to a gene. The CDR3 protein is CASSRETGTHEQYF. The CDR3 nucleotides read TGTGCCAGCAGCAGGGAGACAGGGACGCACGAGCAGTACTTC.

This chain links TRBV5-6 with TRBJ1-1; weak D call: TRBD1 (6 bases). Germline-derived CDR1 and CDR2 are SGHDT and YYEEEE. V lost 3 bases, J lost 0 bases, and 15 bases lay in between. The CDR3 runs 16 residues. For the CDR3, the DNA is TGTGCCAGCAGCTCAGAACAGACAGGTATGAACACTGAAGCTTTCTTT. It is translated as CASSSEQTGMNTEAFF.

This chain's CDR3 is CASSSSGGETEAFF. The CDR3 DNA reads TGTGCCAGCAGCTCTTCAGGGGGAGAGACTGAAGCTTTCTTT. V usage is TRBV7-9 and J usage is TRBJ1-1; 7 bases fit TRBD1. CDR1 is SEHNR, CDR2 FQNEAQ, per germline (reference sequence). The J segment lost 5 bases and the V segment lost 4 bases, leaving 7 bases of the junction unmatched. This CDR3 is 14 amino acids long.

The gene calls are TRBV7-2 and TRBJ2-5, with TRBD1 identical over 10 bases. Germline V gene lookup returns CDR1 SGHTA and CDR2 FQGNSA. V dropped 2 bases and J dropped 5; count of bases not matched to a gene: 5. The length of the CDR3 is 15 residues. The DNA for the CDR3 is TGTGCCAGCAGCTTACAGACAGGGGGCCTCGAGACCCAGTACTTC. It encodes CASSLQTGGLETQYF. Full variable domain (missing parts from reference TRBV7-2 and TRBJ2-5): GAGVSQSPSNKVTEKGKDVELRCDPISGHTALYWYRQSLGQGLEFLIYFQGNSAPDKSGLPSDRFSAERTGGSVSTLTIQRTQQEDSAVYLCASSLQTGGLETQYFGPGTRLLVL.

The chain couples TRBV7-3 to TRBJ2-2, with D possibly TRBD1 on 6 matching bases. Germline V CDR1 and CDR2: SGHTA, FQGTGA. The CDR3 runs to 17 residues. V was shortened by 0 bases and J by 5 bases, with 16 bases between the two germline ends. Here the CDR3 DNA reads TGTGCCAGCAGCTTAACAGCAGGGGTGGCCCGTACCGGGGAGCTGTTTTTT. Its protein product is CASSLTAGVARTGELFF.

V usage is TRBV11-2 and J usage is TRBJ1-3; no clear D gene. Germline V CDR1 and CDR2: SGHAT, FQNNGV. The V end lost 0 bases, the J end lost 3 bases, and 12 bases lay between the germline ends. The CDR3 extends over 16 amino acids. The CDR3 is CASSLEGLIGGNTIYF. Here the CDR3 DNA reads TGTGCCAGCAGCTTAGAAGGACTCATCGGTGGAAACACCATATATTTT.

This clone has a single count. The chain uses TRBV27 and TRBJ2-7; TRBD2 might be the D (5 bases). Trimming removed 3 bases from V and 0 bases from J, with 6 bases in between. CDR3 length: 13 residues. Germline CDR1 and CDR2: MNHEY and SMNVEV (reference sequence). The CDR3 DNA follows: TGTGCCAGCAGTTTTGAGGGCTCCTACGAGCAGTACTTC. Protein: CASSFEGSYEQYF.

The rearrangement links TRBV19 to TRBJ1-2; D not certain. The germline CDR1 and CDR2 sequences are LNHDA and SQIVND (reference sequence). The V and J ends lost 3 bases and 4 bases respectively, with 21 bases between them. This CDR3 region has 17 residues. Written as DNA, the CDR3 is TGTGCCAGTAGTATCTTAGAGGGCGCTGGTATCGGCTATGGCTACACCTTC. This gives the protein CASSILEGAGIGYGYTF. Based on the CDR3 plus reference TRBV19 and TRBJ1-2, the full variable domain is DGGITQSPKYLFRKEGQNVTLSCEQNLNHDAMYWYRQDPGQGLRLIYYSQIVNDFQKGDIAEGYSVSREKKESFPLTVTSAQKNPTAFYLCASSILEGAGIGYGYTFGSGTRLTVV.

The chain combines TRBV7-3 with TRBJ2-2; possible D gene TRBD2, 5 bases. The CDR3 is made up of 17 amino acids. Per the germline V gene, CDR1 is SGHTA and CDR2 is FQGTGA. V was clipped by 5 bases and J by 4 bases, with 20 bases between them. The CDR3 DNA reads as TGTGCCAGCAGCCAAGGACCCCCGAGGGTCGGCACCGGGGAGCTGTTTTTT. Its protein is CASSQGPPRVGTGELFF. The whole variable domain, filled in from reference TRBV7-3 and TRBJ2-2, reads GAGVSQTPSNKVTEKGKYVELRCDPISGHTALYWYRQSLGQGPEFLIYFQGTGAADDSGLPNDRFFAVRPEGSVSTLKIQRTERGDSAVYLCASSQGPPRVGTGELFFGEGSRLTVL.

The V and J genes are TRBV5-6 and TRBJ2-5, with TRBD2 matching 8 bases. V was clipped by 2 bases and J by 1 base; unmatched bases: 10. Per the germline V gene, CDR1 is SGHDT and CDR2 is YYEEEE. The CDR3 has 17 residues. CDR3 nucleotides: TGTGCCAGCAGCTTTCGGGCTAGCGGGTTACTCCAAGAGACCCAGTACTTC. Protein product: CASSFRASGLLQETQYF. Together with reference TRBV5-6 and TRBJ2-5, the CDR3 gives the full variable domain: DAGVTQSPTHLIKTRGQQVTLRCSPKSGHDTVSWYQQALGQGPQFIFQYYEEEERQRGNFPDRFSGHQFPNYSSELNVNALLLGDSALYLCASSFRASGLLQETQYFGPGTRLLVL.

This chain connects TRBV5-4 to TRBJ1-5; 7 positions agree with TRBD1. Germline CDR1 is SGHNT and CDR2 is YYREEE (reference sequence). CDR3 length equals 14 residues. Germline trimming cut 2 bases from V and 3 bases from J; bases unmatched to any gene: 2. Written as DNA, the CDR3 is TGTGCCAGCAGCTTAGGGACAGCCAATCAGCCCCAGCATTTT. As protein: CASSLGTANQPQHF.

CDR3 in amino acids: CSALDRNYGYTF. DNA of the CDR3: TGCAGCGCACTAGACAGGAATTATGGCTACACCTTC. The chain recombines TRBV29-1 with TRBJ1-2, with D possibly TRBD1 on 6 matching bases. Germline assignment: CDR1 SQVTM and CDR2 ANQGSEA. CDR3 length: 12 residues. V lost 7 bases and J lost 5, with 14 bases in between.

The rearrangement joins TRBV7-3 to TRBJ1-2, with D hard to call. Germline CDR1 SGHTA, CDR2 FQGTGA. This CDR3 region has 13 residues. Trimming took 5 bases from V and 0 from J, leaving 7 bases between them. The DNA of the CDR3 is TGTGCCAGCAGCCAATCGGCTAACTATGGCTACACCTTC. It codes for CASSQSANYGYTF.

The genes are TRBV11-3 and TRBJ1-1, with a possible D match to TRBD1 (5 bases). This CDR3 is 12 amino acids long. The V and J ends lost 4 bases and 6 bases respectively, with 9 bases between them. Germline loops: CDR1 SGHNT, CDR2 YENEEA. Here the CDR3 DNA reads TGTGCCAGCAGCTCCAGGGTCGCTGAAGCTTTCTTT. Translated, it gives CASSSRVAEAFF. Complete variable domain (other parts from reference TRBV11-3 and TRBJ1-1): EAGVVQSPRYKIIEKKQPVAFWCNPISGHNTLYWYLQNLGQGPELLIRYENEEAVDDSQLPKDRFSAERLKGVDSTLKIQPAELGDSAVYLCASSSRVAEAFFGQGTRLTVV.

The CDR3 sequence is CASSASRTSGGAGTQYF. The CDR3 nucleotides are TGTGCCAGCAGCGCCTCACGGACTAGCGGGGGGGCCGGGACCCAGTACTTC. The V call is TRBV9, the J call TRBJ2-5; TRBD2 agrees at 15 bases. This CDR3 is built from 17 residues. The V gene's germline CDR1 is SGDLS and CDR2 YYNGEE. V dropped 3 bases and J dropped 7; count of bases not matched to a gene: 10.

V and J are TRBV7-9 and TRBJ1-4; D is ambiguous. CDR1 is SEHNR, CDR2 FQNEAQ, per germline (reference sequence). The CDR3 is 13 residues long. Deletions cut 5 bases from V and 7 bases from J, with 11 bases between. DNA for the CDR3: TGTGCCAGCAGCCCCCCTGGCGGTGAAAAACTGTTTTTT. Protein: CASSPPGGEKLFF.

The chain joins TRBV5-1 to TRBJ1-3; 7 bases are shared with TRBD1. J gave up 0 bases and V 2 bases, and 5 bases lay outside the gene matches. CDR1 and CDR2 (germline): SGHRS, YFSETQ. The CDR3 extends over 16 amino acids. CDR3 in DNA: TGCGCCAGCAGCTTTGAGAGGGGGCTCTCTGGAAACACCATATATTTT. Translating gives CASSFERGLSGNTIYF.

This chain links TRBV4-1 with TRBJ1-2, with D perhaps matching TRBD1 (6 bases). Germline CDR1 is MGHRA and CDR2 is YSYEKL. This CDR3 contains 15 residues. V was clipped by 0 bases and J by 9 bases, with 17 bases between them. Here the CDR3 reads CASSQEVSGGESYTF. For the CDR3, the DNA is TGCGCCAGCAGCCAAGAGGTTTCGGGGGGCGAGAGCTACACCTTC.